This TCR beta chain came from a study of blood T cells in healthy people across ages. Each sample yielded at least 6 micrograms of PBMC total RNA. Trimming stripped 5 bases from V and 7 bases from J, with 14 bases between. Germline loops: CDR1 SGHTA, CDR2 FQGNSA. The CDR3 runs to 13 residues. This clonotype was observed a few times. Primers used in a second PCR of roughly 6 to 11 cycles were a sample-barcoded 5' primer and a J-beta primer mix. MiXCR, applied by TCRdb to the 5' RACE reads, yields one record per CDR3 protein. The data hold around 1.5 million distinct CDR3 sequences, with 55% to 75% observed a single time.

Sequencing used blood. The V gene is TRBV7-2, the J gene TRBJ1-1, with D maybe TRBD1 (5 bases). This clonotype was obtained from a man between 18 and 29 years old in good health. CDR3 coding DNA: TGTGCCAGCAGCCCCCACGGGGGAGGTGAAGCTTTCTTT. Its protein product is CASSPHGGGEAFF.